This T cell receptor beta chain was obtained from a study of patients and donors after allogeneic stem cell transplantation. Germline trimming cut 6 bases from V and 7 bases from J; bases unmatched to any gene: 8. The CDR3 spans 14 residues. The germline CDR1 and CDR2 sequences are MNHNS and SASEGT. TCRdb itself ran the RT-PCR reads through MiXCR, one entry per CDR3 protein. This sample has some 150,000 distinct CDR3 sequences, with roughly 35% found just once. The chain has TRBV6-1 and TRBJ1-5; 8 bases agree with TRBD1. Sequencing used blood, either unsorted or a sorted T cell fraction (not recorded which). The receptor was isolated from a human donor who was either an allogeneic HSCT recipient or a stem cell or donor lymphocyte infusion donor (not recorded which). It is not recorded whose cells these are; they may come from a transplant donor. The CDR3 loop is CASRQGVGFQPQHF. CDR3 nucleotides: TGTGCCAGCAGACAGGGGGTAGGATTCCAGCCCCAGCATTTT.